Below, 20 T cell receptor beta chains from the same sample are listed, as sequenced in a study of control samples from healthy donors and cancer patients. Produced via immunoSEQ multiplex PCR; TCRdb's table is partial and in-frame only. There are tens of thousands of clones in the sample; about 85% occur only once, and about 15% lies in the top ten. Sequenced input: blood. The receptor source for this set is a woman in her seventies in good health.

The rearrangement links TRBV12-5 to TRBJ1-1, with D uncertain. The length of the CDR3 is 13 residues. The germline gives CDR1 LGHNT, CDR2 FRNRAP. The V end lost 2 bases, the J end lost 7 bases, and 11 bases lay between the germline ends. CDR3 in amino acids: CASGLSSAGEAFF. As DNA, the CDR3 is TGTGCTAGTGGTTTGAGTTCTGCAGGTGAAGCTTTCTTT. The entire variable domain, with the rest obtained from reference TRBV12-5 and TRBJ1-1, is as follows: DARVTQTPRHKVTEMGQEVTMRCQPILGHNTVFWYRQTMMQGLELLAYFRNRAPLDDSGMPKDRFSAEMPDATLATLKIQPSEPRDSAVYFCASGLSSAGEAFFGQGTRLTVV.

This clone has a handful of counts. The genes are TRBV4-1 and TRBJ2-1; TRBD2 matches at 8 bases. The CDR3 spans 17 residues. The germline gives CDR1 MGHRA, CDR2 YSYEKL. The trim removed 1 base at V and 7 bases at J, leaving 12 bases unmatched. DNA for the CDR3: TGCGCCAGCAGCCAAGTTTCATTGGCGGGAGGAAATAATGAGCAGTTCTTC. It yields the protein CASSQVSLAGGNNEQFF.

For this clone: An end of the junction differs from the germline gene, which may be a read error. The rearrangement joins TRBV7-7 to TRBJ2-7, with 11 bases fitting TRBD1. Per germline, CDR1 SSHAT and CDR2 FNYEAQ (reference sequence). The CDR3 contains 15 residues. The CDR3 DNA sequence: TGTGCTAGCAGCCGCGGACAGGGGGCATCCTACGAGCAGTACTTC. Its protein is CASSRGQGASYEQYF.

This chain uses TRBV19 with TRBJ1-3; TRBD1 agrees at 7 bases. This CDR3 is built from 17 residues. Germline CDR1 reads LNHDA; CDR2 reads SQIVND (reference sequence). V lost 5 bases and J lost 0; bases outside the gene matches: 10. The CDR3 sequence: CASSGNRGKGSGNTIYF. The CDR3 bases are TGTGCCAGTAGTGGCAACAGGGGAAAAGGCTCTGGAAACACCATATATTTT.

The chain has TRBV15 and TRBJ1-5, with D hard to call. Germline CDR1 and CDR2: LNHNV and YYDKDF (reference sequence). The CDR3 contains 16 residues. The ends were cut back, 6 bases at V and 3 bases at J, with 18 bases in the middle. The DNA for the CDR3 is TGTGCCACCAGAGAGAGAACGAGCCCCACCAATCAGCCCCAGCATTTT. Residues: CATRERTSPTNQPQHF.

The chain links TRBV10-2 to TRBJ2-7; 7 nucleotides agree with TRBD2. The junction had 7 bases not matched to a gene; V was cut back by 6 bases and J by 8 bases. The CDR3 spans 12 residues. The germline gives CDR1 WSHSY, CDR2 SAAADI. CDR3 bases: TGCGCCAGCAGGACCCCGGGAGGACAGCAGTACTTC. This codes for CASRTPGGQQYF.

V is TRBV5-6 and J is TRBJ1-6; no definite D call. Germline values: CDR1 SGHDT, CDR2 YYEEEE. Trimming cost V 4 bases and J 9 bases, with 8 bases left between them. CDR3 length equals 12 residues. CDR3: CASSLTLSPLHF. The CDR3 nucleotides read TGTGCCAGCAGCCTGACTCTTTCACCCCTCCACTTT.

The chain joins TRBV12-3 or TRBV12-4 to TRBJ2-1, with D unclear. The CDR3 loop spans 13 amino acids. Trimming shortened V by 7 bases and J by 4 bases, and 11 bases separated the two germline ends. The CDR3 DNA reads as TGTGCCAGCACCCCTCTTAGGTACAATGAGCAGTTCTTC. This sequence encodes CASTPLRYNEQFF.

The sample holds one count of this clone. The chain uses TRBV9 and TRBJ1-1; tentative D call: TRBD1 (6 bases). From germline, CDR1 is SGDLS and CDR2 YYNGEE. V dropped 5 bases and J dropped 4 bases, with 24 bases sitting between them. The CDR3 runs to 17 residues. DNA of the CDR3: TGTGCCAGCAGTTCTCCCGGGGGCGAGGATTTCGGCACTGAAGCTTTCTTT. Its translation is CASSSPGGEDFGTEAFF.

V gene TRBV18 combines with J gene TRBJ1-3; the match to TRBD1 covers 7 bases. Trimming took 4 bases from V and 0 from J; bases not matched to a gene: 3. CDR1 KGHSH and CDR2 LQKENI come from the germline V gene. The CDR3 consists of 15 residues. The CDR3 nucleotides read TGTGCCAGCTCACTCGGGACAGTCTCTGGAAACACCATATATTTT. As protein: CASSLGTVSGNTIYF.

The chain uses TRBV14 and TRBJ2-4; no clear D gene. Germline V gene data show CDR1 as SGHDN and CDR2 as FVKESK. CDR3 length: 14 amino acids. The V end was cut by 2 bases, the J end by 6 bases, with 11 bases between. The CDR3 region is CASSQMGVGNIQYF. For the CDR3, the DNA is TGTGCCAGCAGCCAAATGGGTGTGGGAAACATTCAGTACTTC.

The chain is built from TRBV11-2 and TRBJ1-4; no firm D call. The CDR3 runs to 14 residues. Germline assignment: CDR1 SGHAT and CDR2 FQNNGV. The V end was cut by 8 bases, the J end by 7 bases, with 17 bases between. The CDR3 DNA sequence: TGTGCCAGCCGCGGTCCCCCGGGGAGTGAAAAACTGTTTTTT. This gives the protein CASRGPPGSEKLFF.

The chain couples TRBV6-2 or TRBV6-3 to TRBJ2-1, with 13 bases identical to TRBD2. Germline CDR1 and CDR2: MNHEY and SVGEGT. The V segment lost 2 bases and the J segment 4 bases; nucleotides outside the gene matches: 8. CDR3 length equals 18 residues. The CDR3 bases are TGTGCCAGCAGTTACCAACTACTAGCGGGAGGGACGTACAATGAGCAGTTCTTC. Translated: CASSYQLLAGGTYNEQFF.

The chain carries TRBV6-5 and TRBJ1-6; D gene unclear. Trimming removed 7 bases at V and 7 bases at J, with 14 bases between. The CDR3 consists of 14 residues. Germline values: CDR1 MNHEY, CDR2 SVGAGI. Written as DNA, the CDR3 is TGTGCCAGCAAATCGCTTCAGGAGAATTCACCCCTCCACTTT. Amino acids: CASKSLQENSPLHF.

The chain joins TRBV24-1 to TRBJ1-2; no clear D gene. This CDR3 has 14 amino acids. Germline CDR1 is KGHDR and CDR2 is SFDVKD. Between the trimmed V and J ends, which lost 4 bases and 8 bases, there was a span of 16 bases. The DNA for the CDR3 is TGTGCCACCAGTGACCCCCCTGCCTCGGACGGCTACACCTTC. It specifies CATSDPPASDGYTF.

This rearrangement joins TRBV14 to TRBJ2-7, with 9 bases fitting TRBD2. The junction had 11 bases not matched to a gene; V was cut back by 3 bases and J by 2 bases. Per germline, CDR1 SGHDN and CDR2 FVKESK. This CDR3 comprises 17 residues. The CDR3 sequence: CASSQGVLSGGTYEQYF. CDR3 nucleotides: TGTGCCAGCAGCCAGGGCGTCCTTAGCGGGGGTACCTACGAGCAGTACTTC.

The V and J genes are TRBV14 and TRBJ2-1; 8 nucleotides align to TRBD2. Germline lookup yields CDR1 SGHDN and CDR2 FVKESK. This CDR3 spans 16 amino acids. V lost 4 bases and J lost 6; bases outside the gene matches: 11. CDR3 DNA sequence: TGTGCCAGCAGCCTAAGAGGGACGGGGGGGGTCAATGAGCAGTTCTTC. It codes for CASSLRGTGGVNEQFF.

The genes are TRBV15 and TRBJ1-2; D is unresolved. Trimming cost V 0 bases and J 2 bases, with 10 bases left between them. The CDR3 is made up of 15 amino acids. CDR1 and CDR2 from the germline V gene are LNHNV and YYDKDF (reference sequence). The CDR3 loop is CATSREVSFNYGYTF. The DNA of the CDR3 is TGTGCCACCAGCAGAGAGGTCAGCTTCAACTATGGCTACACCTTC.

This rearrangement joins TRBV25-1 to TRBJ1-6, with a possible D match to TRBD1 (6 bases). The V and J ends lost 7 bases and 10 bases respectively, with 17 bases between them. The germline V gene encodes CDR1 MGHDK and CDR2 SYGVNS. CDR3 size: 14 residues. CDR3 coding DNA: TGTGCCAGCATGAGGCAGGGGAGCATCTCACCCCTCCACTTT. Its translation is CASMRQGSISPLHF.

J is TRBJ2-2 and V is TRBV5-1, with D maybe TRBD2 (6 bases). V was clipped by 2 bases and J by 5 bases, with 13 bases between them. Per germline, CDR1 SGHRS and CDR2 YFSETQ. The CDR3 sequence is 15 residues long. The CDR3 spells CASSLEGRTTGELFF. The DNA for the CDR3 is TGCGCCAGCAGCTTAGAAGGGAGGACGACCGGGGAGCTGTTTTTT.